Following are 20 T cell receptor beta chains from one sample sequenced in a study of blood T cell repertoires in COVID-19. Measured with immunoSEQ multiplex PCR; TCRdb has only the in-frame clones, and not every one. The sample gives under 150,000 clones, roughly 90% of which show up once; around 2.3% is in the top ten. The sequenced sample consisted of PBMCs or T cells enriched from blood (not recorded which). Receptors originate from a woman aged 45-60 years who had recovered from COVID-19.

The chain joins TRBV4-2 to TRBJ2-3; TRBD2 matches 9 bases. In germline, CDR1 is LGHNA, CDR2 YNFKEQ. The length of the CDR3 is 14 residues. V was clipped by 4 bases and J by 3 bases; unmatched bases: 2. CDR3 DNA: TGTGCCAGCAGCCCTAGCGGGGAGACAGATACGCAGTATTTT. Its protein product is CASSPSGETDTQYF.

This rearrangement joins TRBV5-8 to TRBJ2-2, with 9 bases fitting TRBD1. There are 17 residues in the CDR3. The trim removed 2 bases at V and 5 bases at J, leaving 10 bases unmatched. Germline-derived CDR1 and CDR2 are SGHTS and YDEGEE. The CDR3 is CASSFIYSTGGTGELFF. CDR3 in DNA: TGTGCCAGCAGCTTTATATATTCGACAGGGGGAACCGGGGAGCTGTTTTTT.

The chain is built from TRBV5-4 and TRBJ2-7; 7 bases line up with TRBD1. The germline V gene has CDR1 SGHNT and CDR2 YYREEE (reference sequence). The CDR3 runs to 13 residues. With V trimmed by 3 bases and J by 2 bases, 2 bases remained unmatched. The CDR3, as DNA: TGTGCCAGCAGCTGGGGACAGACCTACGAGCAGTACTTC. Its protein is CASSWGQTYEQYF.

The chain recombines TRBV6-1 with TRBJ1-3, with a weak D call TRBD1 (5 bases). CDR1 and CDR2 (germline): MNHNS, SASEGT. V was cut by 0 bases and J by 0 bases, with 9 bases left in between. CDR3 size: 16 residues. The CDR3 reads CASSEAGGSSGNTIYF. Written as DNA, the CDR3 is TGTGCCAGCAGTGAAGCGGGGGGATCCTCTGGAAACACCATATATTTT.

Only one count was recorded for this clone. V gene TRBV27 combines with J gene TRBJ2-3; 12 bases line up with TRBD2. J lost 6 bases, V lost 4 bases, and 11 bases had no gene match. This CDR3 comprises 17 residues. Germline CDR1 and CDR2: MNHEY and SMNVEV (reference sequence). CDR3 amino acids: CASSSSTSGGLRDTQYF. Here the CDR3 DNA reads TGTGCCAGCAGTTCCTCAACTAGCGGGGGGTTACGCGATACGCAGTATTTT.

CDR3 nucleotides: TGTGCCAGCAGCACCCTGTCGGGGGGTACAGATACGCAGTATTTT. Its translation: CASSTLSGGTDTQYF. J is TRBJ2-3 and V is TRBV4-2, with 7 positions matching TRBD2. Germline CDR1 reads LGHNA; CDR2 reads YNFKEQ. J was trimmed by 3 bases and V by 5 bases; bases with no gene match: 8. The CDR3 has 15 residues.

This clone appeared once. The genes are TRBV24-1 and TRBJ2-3; 10 bases match TRBD2. This CDR3 has 16 residues. Germline V lookup: CDR1 KGHDR, CDR2 SFDVKD. With 5 bases clipped from V and 6 bases from J, the junction kept 10 bases outside the gene matches. Here the CDR3 DNA reads TGTGCCACCAGTGGCGATTCTAGCGGGAGTCGCGATACGCAGTATTTT. It translates to CATSGDSSGSRDTQYF.

The CDR3 here is CASSLSLRGNTDTQYF. In DNA, the CDR3 is TGTGCCAGCAGCTTGTCCCTAAGGGGAAACACAGATACGCAGTATTTT. The rearrangement uses TRBV7-2 and TRBJ2-3; the D gene is possibly TRBD1 (5 bases). Trimming left V 3 bases short and J 2 bases short, with 15 bases between. Germline V gene sequence: CDR1 SGHTA, CDR2 FQGNSA. The CDR3 covers 16 residues. Based on the CDR3 plus reference TRBV7-2 and TRBJ2-3, the full variable domain is GAGVSQSPSNKVTEKGKDVELRCDPISGHTALYWYRQSLGQGLEFLIYFQGNSAPDKSGLPSDRFSAERTGGSVSTLTIQRTQQEDSAVYLCASSLSLRGNTDTQYFGPGTRLTVL.

The chain has TRBV6-1 and TRBJ1-5; unclear D gene. CDR1 and CDR2 (germline): MNHNS, SASEGT. The CDR3 covers 16 residues. The V end lost 3 bases, the J end lost 3 bases, and 15 bases lay between the germline ends. The CDR3 is CASSEGLGQANQPQHF. For the CDR3, the DNA is TGTGCCAGCAGTGAGGGCCTGGGTCAGGCCAATCAGCCCCAGCATTTT.

The chain joins TRBV30 to TRBJ2-7, with TRBD2 matching 9 bases. Germline CDR1 is GTSNPN and CDR2 is SVGIG (reference sequence). V trimming: 2 bases; J trimming: 3 bases; junction bases outside the gene matches: 8. This CDR3 has 15 amino acids. CDR3 bases: TGTGCCTGGAGTTTTAGCGGGGGTGGGTTCTACGAGCAGTACTTC. This translates into CAWSFSGGGFYEQYF.

The V call is TRBV6-1, the J call TRBJ1-2; TRBD1 matches 9 bases. This CDR3 has 14 residues. Trimming removed 0 bases from V and 8 bases from J; junction bases left unmatched: 4. Germline assignment: CDR1 MNHNS and CDR2 SASEGT. The CDR3 here is CASSEAGQGLGYTF. CDR3 nucleotides: TGTGCCAGCAGTGAAGCGGGACAGGGCCTAGGCTACACCTTC.

V and J are TRBV5-6 and TRBJ2-7, with D possibly matching TRBD2 (5 bases). Trimming stripped 4 bases from V and 2 bases from J, with 13 bases between. The CDR3 is 14 residues long. Per germline, CDR1 SGHDT and CDR2 YYEEEE. In DNA form, the CDR3 reads TGTGCCAGCAGCCCCGGACTGGTTACCTACGAGCAGTACTTC. This translates into CASSPGLVTYEQYF.

V gene TRBV9 combines with J gene TRBJ2-7, with 7 bases aligning to TRBD1. Per germline, CDR1 SGDLS and CDR2 YYNGEE. V gave up 3 bases and J gave up 7 bases; unmatched junction bases: 4. The CDR3 runs 12 residues. The CDR3 loop reads CASSGRGKEQYF. The CDR3, as DNA: TGTGCCAGCAGCGGCAGGGGGAAAGAGCAGTACTTC.

The V gene is TRBV12-2, the J gene TRBJ2-5; the tabulated D call, TRBD2, remains unverified against the DNA. TRBV12-2 is shown as a pseudogene. This CDR3 region has 15 residues. In DNA, the CDR3 is TGTGCAAGTCGCTTAGGCTGGGGGAGGCGAGAGACCCAGTACTTC. This encodes CASRLGWGRRETQYF.

This clone was counted a single time. The rearrangement uses TRBV19 and TRBJ1-5, with 10 nucleotides matching TRBD1. Trimming at V came to 5 bases and at J to 6 bases, leaving 7 bases not matched to a gene. The CDR3 consists of 15 residues. Per the germline V gene, CDR1 is LNHDA and CDR2 is SQIVND (reference sequence). The CDR3 reads CASSFRDRGPQPQHF. DNA for the CDR3: TGTGCCAGTAGTTTCCGGGACAGGGGTCCTCAGCCCCAGCATTTT. The whole variable domain, remainder taken from reference TRBV19 and TRBJ1-5, is DGGITQSPKYLFRKEGQNVTLSCEQNLNHDAMYWYRQDPGQGLRLIYYSQIVNDFQKGDIAEGYSVSREKKESFPLTVTSAQKNPTAFYLCASSFRDRGPQPQHFGDGTRLSIL.

V is TRBV6-6 and J is TRBJ2-1; no clear D. V lost 11 bases, J lost 3 bases, and 8 bases lay in between. CDR3 length: 11 amino acids. Germline V gives CDR1 MNHNY, CDR2 SVGAGI (reference sequence). CDR3 DNA: TGTGCCGGTGGGCACTACAATGAGCAGTTCTTC. Translating it yields CAGGHYNEQFF.

The rearrangement links TRBV10-1 to TRBJ2-5; 7 bases fit TRBD1. V was clipped by 4 bases and J by 1 base; unmatched bases: 3. The CDR3 length is 14 residues. Germline V gene sequence: CDR1 WNHNN, CDR2 SYGVQD (reference sequence). The CDR3 coding sequence is TGCGCCAGCAGTGGTGGGACAGTCCAAGAGACCCAGTACTTC. This encodes CASSGGTVQETQYF.

The table lists this clone with a few counts. The chain carries TRBV4-1 and TRBJ1-2; TRBD1 aligns across 9 bases. J was trimmed by 8 bases and V by 6 bases; bases with no gene match: 10. Germline V gene sequence: CDR1 MGHRA, CDR2 YSYEKL. There are 14 residues in the CDR3. This CDR3 is CASRPPGQGYGYTF. The CDR3 coding sequence is TGCGCCAGCAGGCCCCCCGGACAGGGGTACGGCTACACCTTC.

This chain connects TRBV11-2 to TRBJ1-5; D gene uncertain. Germline lookup yields CDR1 SGHAT and CDR2 FQNNGV. V was clipped by 0 bases and J by 9 bases, with 6 bases between them. The CDR3 is 12 amino acids. CDR3 DNA sequence: TGTGCCAGCAGCTTAGATCGGGGGCCCCAGCATTTT. Residues: CASSLDRGPQHF.

The chain couples TRBV7-9 to TRBJ2-2; the D gene is possibly TRBD1 (5 bases). Germline-derived CDR1 and CDR2 are SEHNR and FQNEAQ (reference sequence). The CDR3 is 15 residues long. Trimming removed 6 bases at V and 7 bases at J, with 18 bases between. The CDR3 here is CASSTYLQGHGELFF. CDR3 nucleotides: TGTGCCAGCAGTACATACCTCCAGGGCCACGGGGAGCTGTTTTTT.